Listed here are 17 T cell receptor beta chains from one sample, sequenced in a study of identical twins. TCRdb re-derived calls from the 5' RACE reads in MiXCR, one entry per CDR3 protein. The sample gives 1.5 million to 2 million distinct CDR3 sequences, about 32% of which show up once; more than 0.25% is in the top ten. Sequencing was done on a sample of cord blood. The receptors come from a newborn girl in good health.

In its sample, this clonotype was seen many times. This chain links TRBV4-2 with TRBJ2-7; 10 positions agree with TRBD2. V shed 0 bases and J 3 bases; nucleotides not matched to a gene: 11. The CDR3 has 18 residues. The germline gives CDR1 LGHNA, CDR2 YNFKEQ. This CDR3 is CASSQDPVPSGSVYEQYF. DNA of the CDR3: TGTGCCAGCAGCCAAGATCCGGTACCTAGCGGGAGTGTCTACGAGCAGTACTTC.

V usage is TRBV20-1 and J usage is TRBJ2-1; D remains unclear. This CDR3 is 11 amino acids long. Per the germline V gene, CDR1 is DFQATT and CDR2 is SNEGSKA (reference sequence). Trimming removed 3 bases from V and 9 bases from J, with 9 bases in between. CDR3 loop: CSASRLFEQFF. The CDR3 region has the DNA TGCAGTGCTAGTCGTCTTTTTGAGCAGTTCTTC.

This clonotype showed up just once. V is TRBV12-5 and J is TRBJ2-3, with TRBD2 matching 8 bases. The germline V gene has CDR1 LGHNT and CDR2 FRNRAP. Trimming took 0 bases from V and 1 from J; bases not matched to a gene: 0. The CDR3 has 15 residues. CDR3 amino acids: CASGLVAGGTDTQYF. The DNA for the CDR3 is TGTGCTAGTGGTTTGGTAGCGGGGGGCACAGATACGCAGTATTTT.

The rearrangement joins TRBV7-8 to TRBJ1-1; D is unresolved. CDR3 size: 14 residues. V lost 5 bases, J lost 4 bases, and 14 bases lay in between. Germline V gives CDR1 SGHVS, CDR2 FQNEAQ. The DNA of the CDR3 is TGTGCCAGCAGCCCCGGGCTGGACCTCACTGAAGCTTTCTTT. It encodes CASSPGLDLTEAFF.

This chain links TRBV11-2 with TRBJ2-1, with D hard to call. The assigned J gene may be wrong: the sequence end matches TRBJ2-7 better. The CDR3 has 15 amino acids. Germline V gene data show CDR1 as SGHAT and CDR2 as FQNNGV. This CDR3 reads CASSLDSRAYNEQYF. CDR3 nucleotide sequence: TGTGCCAGCAGCTTAGATAGCCGGGCCTACAATGAGCAGTACTTC.

The CDR3 sequence is CASSSGPGTANQPQHF. The CDR3 coding sequence is TGCGCCAGCAGCTCGGGTCCCGGGACAGCGAATCAGCCCCAGCATTTT. This rearrangement joins TRBV5-1 to TRBJ1-5; the match to TRBD1 covers 7 bases. The CDR3 has 16 residues. The trim removed 3 bases at V and 4 bases at J, leaving 10 bases unmatched. Germline V gives CDR1 SGHRS, CDR2 YFSETQ.

This clonotype has only a few counts. The gene calls are TRBV30 and TRBJ2-1, with D tentatively TRBD1 (6 bases). The CDR3 is made up of 12 amino acids. The ends were cut back, 1 base at V and 15 bases at J, with 16 bases in the middle. Germline-derived CDR1 and CDR2 are GTSNPN and SVGIG (reference sequence). This CDR3 reads CAWSATVVGGFF. The DNA of the CDR3 is TGTGCCTGGAGTGCGACGGTGGTAGGGGGGTTCTTC.

The chain carries TRBV20-1 and TRBJ2-5; weak D call: TRBD2 (5 bases). With 5 bases removed from V and 13 bases from J, the gap between germline ends came to 23 bases. The CDR3 sequence is 13 residues long. CDR1 is DFQATT, CDR2 SNEGSKA, per germline (reference sequence). The CDR3 protein is CSAAYGRAYERYF. In DNA, the CDR3 is TGCAGTGCTGCCTATGGGCGGGCCTACGAGCGGTACTTC.

V is TRBV25-1 and J is TRBJ1-2; D might be TRBD1 (6 bases). CDR3 length: 13 residues. With 1 base removed from V and 7 bases from J, the gap between germline ends came to 10 bases. CDR1 MGHDK and CDR2 SYGVNS come from the germline V gene. The CDR3 DNA follows: TGTGCCAGCAGTGAATTGAGGGGGACTGGCTACACCTTC. Translating it yields CASSELRGTGYTF.

The chain combines TRBV7-2 with TRBJ2-7, with D hard to call. CDR1 and CDR2 from the germline V gene are SGHTA and FQGNSA. V dropped 3 bases and J dropped 2 bases, with 14 bases sitting between them. There are 15 residues in the CDR3. This chain's CDR3 is CASSLRFRQTYEQYF. The CDR3 DNA reads as TGTGCCAGCAGCTTGCGGTTCCGGCAGACCTACGAGCAGTACTTC. Full variable domain (rest looked up from reference TRBV7-2 and TRBJ2-7): GAGVSQSPSNKVTEKGKDVELRCDPISGHTALYWYRQSLGQGLEFLIYFQGNSAPDKSGLPSDRFSAERTGGSVSTLTIQRTQQEDSAVYLCASSLRFRQTYEQYFGPGTRLTVT.

This clonotype came up a few times. The chain recombines TRBV7-2 with TRBJ2-3; the match to TRBD2 covers 10 bases. Germline V gene lookup returns CDR1 SGHTA and CDR2 FQGNSA. The CDR3 is made up of 16 amino acids. J lost 4 bases, V lost 2 bases, and 6 bases had no gene match. DNA for the CDR3: TGTGCCAGCAGCTTAAGAAGCGGGAGGGGGTCAGATACGCAGTATTTT. Protein product: CASSLRSGRGSDTQYF.

This clonotype has only a few counts. The chain carries TRBV9 and TRBJ2-6; D call uncertain. The CDR3 contains 15 residues. Trimming took 8 bases from V and 2 from J, leaving 14 bases between them. Germline CDR1 SGDLS, CDR2 YYNGEE. The CDR3 spells CASSTLGTGANVLTF. CDR3 nucleotide sequence: TGTGCCAGTTCGACTTTGGGTACTGGGGCCAACGTCCTGACTTTC.

This clonotype was seen more than once but under ten times. The chain recombines TRBV5-5 with TRBJ1-2; D gene ambiguous. Trimming took 2 bases from V and 7 from J, leaving 6 bases between them. Looked up from germline, CDR1 is SGHKS and CDR2 is YYEKEE (reference sequence). The CDR3 runs to 11 residues. CDR3 amino acids: CASSLNTGYTF. Written as DNA, the CDR3 is TGTGCCAGCAGCTTAAACACTGGCTACACCTTC.

The rearrangement uses TRBV20-1 and TRBJ2-3; D call uncertain. Germline V gives CDR1 DFQATT, CDR2 SNEGSKA (reference sequence). V was cut by 3 bases and J by 6 bases, with 13 bases left in between. The CDR3 length is 13 residues. CDR3 loop: CSASILHEDTQYF. The DNA for the CDR3 is TGCAGTGCTAGTATCCTACATGAGGATACGCAGTATTTT.

This clonotype was found many times. The chain combines TRBV28 with TRBJ2-3; D not certain. The CDR3 has 14 residues. Trimming cost V 2 bases and J 2 bases, with 8 bases left between them. The germline V gene has CDR1 MDHEN and CDR2 SYDVKM. In DNA form, the CDR3 reads TGTGCCAGCAGTTTAAGTACCGCCACAGATACGCAGTATTTT. This gives the protein CASSLSTATDTQYF.

The chain couples TRBV20-1 to TRBJ1-5; D uncertain. Per the germline V gene, CDR1 is DFQATT and CDR2 is SNEGSKA (reference sequence). CDR3 size: 17 residues. With 0 bases removed from V and 4 bases from J, the gap between germline ends came to 19 bases. The CDR3 sequence is CSARETSGLRRNQPQHF. DNA of the CDR3: TGCAGTGCTAGAGAGACCAGCGGGTTGCGAAGGAATCAGCCCCAGCATTTT.

This clonotype was seen more than once but under ten times. The chain has TRBV12-3 or TRBV12-4 and TRBJ2-1; unclear D gene. The V end lost 1 base, the J end lost 11 bases, and 6 bases lay between the germline ends. This CDR3 has 11 residues. CDR3 DNA: TGTGCCAGCAGTTTAGGGGGTCAGCAGTTCTTC. Translation: CASSLGGQQFF.